The present T cell receptor beta chain was sequenced within a study of blood T cells in healthy people across ages. Comment on this clonotype: The germline gene is not matched at one end of the junction; a read error may be the cause.

Per germline, CDR1 SGHTA and CDR2 FQGTGA. This CDR3 is built from 15 residues. Primers used in a second PCR of about 6 to 12 cycles were a sample-barcoded 5' primer and a J-beta primer mix. Each CDR3 protein gets one entry after TCRdb re-called the 5' RACE reads with MiXCR. This table has 1.8 million or so distinct CDR3 sequences, roughly two fifths appearing once. What was sequenced was blood. This receptor was identified in a human donor in good health. The genes are TRBV7-3 and TRBJ2-7, with TRBD2 identical over 8 bases. The CDR3 nucleotides are TGTACCAGCAGCCCCGGGGGGGGGTTTTCCTACGAGCAGTACTTC. It yields the protein CTSSPGGGFSYEQYF.